The entry below describes one TCR beta chain. Its antigen is as yet unknown. Reverse transcribing all isolated RNA meant expressed TCRB transcripts were sequenced. Data came from immunoSEQ multiplex PCR; TCRdb stores just in-frame clones and leaves some out. This table holds about 360,000 clones, 10% to 15% found once. With 4 bases removed from V and 6 bases from J, the gap between germline ends came to 19 bases. There are 15 residues in the CDR3. Germline V gene sequence: CDR1 SGHVS, CDR2 FQNEAQ. The data were taken from a study of beta chain features in type 1 diabetes. Whole-study results and caveats: The question of HLA type influencing TCRB rearrangement was one that remained unresolved here. Across all four CD4+ subsets, people with type 1 diabetes showed modestly shorter TCRB CDR3s. For patients, the naive, central memory and Treg TCRB repertoires appeared more alike than for healthy donors.

Stem cell-like memory, regulatory, central memory and naive CD4+ cells were sorted via CD45RO/CCR7/CD25/CD127/CD95/CD27. The sample was naive CD4+ T cells from blood. The rearrangement links TRBV7-8 to TRBJ2-7; maybe TRBD2 (6 bases). The sequence came from a woman between 18 and 30 years old with type 1 diabetes. CDR3 nucleotide sequence: TGTGCCAGCAGCTCGACCCCGGCGGGGATCGGCGAGCAGTACTTC. Its protein is CASSSTPAGIGEQYF.